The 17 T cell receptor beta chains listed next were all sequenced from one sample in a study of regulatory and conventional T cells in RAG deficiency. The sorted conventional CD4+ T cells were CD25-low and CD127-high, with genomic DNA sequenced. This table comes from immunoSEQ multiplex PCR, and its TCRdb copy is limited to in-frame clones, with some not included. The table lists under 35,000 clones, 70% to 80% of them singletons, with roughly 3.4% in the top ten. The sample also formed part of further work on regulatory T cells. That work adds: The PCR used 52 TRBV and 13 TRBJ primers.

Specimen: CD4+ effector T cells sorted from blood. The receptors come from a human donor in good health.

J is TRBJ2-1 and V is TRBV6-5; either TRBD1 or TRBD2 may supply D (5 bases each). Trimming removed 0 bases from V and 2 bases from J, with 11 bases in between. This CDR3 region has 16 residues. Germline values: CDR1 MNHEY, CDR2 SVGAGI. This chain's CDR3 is CASSYSRGATYNEQFF. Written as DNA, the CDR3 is TGTGCCAGCAGTTACTCGAGAGGGGCTACCTACAATGAGCAGTTCTTC.

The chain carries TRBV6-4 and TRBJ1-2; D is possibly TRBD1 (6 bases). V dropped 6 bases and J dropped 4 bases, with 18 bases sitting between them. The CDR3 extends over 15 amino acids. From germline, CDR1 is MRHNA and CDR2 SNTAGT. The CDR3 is CASSTGFSRGYGYTF. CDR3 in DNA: TGTGCCAGCAGCACAGGATTTTCCAGGGGCTATGGCTACACCTTC.

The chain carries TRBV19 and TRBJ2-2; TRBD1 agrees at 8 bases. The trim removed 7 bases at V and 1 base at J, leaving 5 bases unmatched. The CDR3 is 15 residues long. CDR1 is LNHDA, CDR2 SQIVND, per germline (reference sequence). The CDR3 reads CASTRTGLNTGELFF. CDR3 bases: TGTGCCAGTACTCGGACAGGGTTGAACACCGGGGAGCTGTTTTTT.

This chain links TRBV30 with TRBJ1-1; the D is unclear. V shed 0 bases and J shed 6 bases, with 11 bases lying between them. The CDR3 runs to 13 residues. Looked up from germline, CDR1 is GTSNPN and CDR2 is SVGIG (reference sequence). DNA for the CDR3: TGTGCCTGGAGTGTAGCAGACCCCTCTGAAGCTTTCTTT. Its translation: CAWSVADPSEAFF.

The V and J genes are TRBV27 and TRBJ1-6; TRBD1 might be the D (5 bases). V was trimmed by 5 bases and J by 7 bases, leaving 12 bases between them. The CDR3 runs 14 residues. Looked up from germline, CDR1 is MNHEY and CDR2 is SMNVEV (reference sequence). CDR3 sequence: CASSPREGNSPLHF. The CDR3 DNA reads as TGTGCCAGCAGTCCGAGGGAGGGGAATTCACCCCTCCACTTT.

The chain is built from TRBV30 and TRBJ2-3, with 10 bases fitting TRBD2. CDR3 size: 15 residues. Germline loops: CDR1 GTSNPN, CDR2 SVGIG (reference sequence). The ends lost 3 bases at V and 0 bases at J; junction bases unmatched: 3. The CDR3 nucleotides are TGTGCCTGGAGGTTACTAGCGGGGAGCACAGATACGCAGTATTTT. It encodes CAWRLLAGSTDTQYF.

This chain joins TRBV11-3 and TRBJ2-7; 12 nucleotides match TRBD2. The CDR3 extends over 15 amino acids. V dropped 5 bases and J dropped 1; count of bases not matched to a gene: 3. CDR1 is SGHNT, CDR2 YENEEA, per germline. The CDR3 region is CASSRGLAGSYEQYF. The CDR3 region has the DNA TGTGCCAGCAGCCGCGGACTAGCGGGGTCCTACGAGCAGTACTTC. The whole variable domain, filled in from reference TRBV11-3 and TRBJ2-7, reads EAGVVQSPRYKIIEKKQPVAFWCNPISGHNTLYWYLQNLGQGPELLIRYENEEAVDDSQLPKDRFSAERLKGVDSTLKIQPAELGDSAVYLCASSRGLAGSYEQYFGPGTRLTVT.

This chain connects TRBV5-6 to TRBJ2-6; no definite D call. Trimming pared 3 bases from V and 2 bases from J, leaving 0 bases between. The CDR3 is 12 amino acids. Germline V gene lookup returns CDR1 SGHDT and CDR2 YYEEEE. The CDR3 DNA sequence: TGTGCCAGCAGCTCTGGGGCCAACGTCCTGACTTTC. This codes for CASSSGANVLTF.

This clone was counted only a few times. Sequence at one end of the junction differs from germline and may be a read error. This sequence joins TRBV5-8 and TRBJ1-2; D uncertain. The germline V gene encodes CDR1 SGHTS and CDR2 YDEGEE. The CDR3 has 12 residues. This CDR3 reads CASSLDLGVVVF. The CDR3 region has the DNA TGTGCCAGCAGCTTGGATCTTGGGGTGGTGGTCTTC.

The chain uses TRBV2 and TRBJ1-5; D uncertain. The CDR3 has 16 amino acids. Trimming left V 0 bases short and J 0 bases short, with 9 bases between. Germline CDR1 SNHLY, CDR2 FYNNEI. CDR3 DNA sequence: TGTGCCAGCAGTGAAGCGGGTTTCTATAGCAATCAGCCCCAGCATTTT. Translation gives CASSEAGFYSNQPQHF. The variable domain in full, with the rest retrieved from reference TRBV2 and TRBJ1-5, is EPEVTQTPSHQVTQMGQEVILRCVPISNHLYFYWYRQILGQKVEFLVSFYNNEISEKSEIFDDQFSVERPDGSNFTLKIRSTKLEDSAMYFCASSEAGFYSNQPQHFGDGTRLSIL.

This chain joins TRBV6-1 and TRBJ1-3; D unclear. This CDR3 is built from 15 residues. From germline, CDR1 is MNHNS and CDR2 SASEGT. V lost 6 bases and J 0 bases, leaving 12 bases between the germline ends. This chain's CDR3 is CASSPVKPSGNTIYF. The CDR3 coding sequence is TGTGCCAGCAGCCCAGTCAAACCCTCTGGAAACACCATATATTTT.

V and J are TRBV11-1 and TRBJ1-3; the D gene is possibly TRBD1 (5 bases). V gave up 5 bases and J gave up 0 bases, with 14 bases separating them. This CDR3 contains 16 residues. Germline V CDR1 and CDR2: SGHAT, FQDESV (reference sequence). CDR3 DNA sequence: TGTGCCAGCAGCCGATTGACAGCGAGCTCTGGAAACACCATATATTTT. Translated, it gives CASSRLTASSGNTIYF.

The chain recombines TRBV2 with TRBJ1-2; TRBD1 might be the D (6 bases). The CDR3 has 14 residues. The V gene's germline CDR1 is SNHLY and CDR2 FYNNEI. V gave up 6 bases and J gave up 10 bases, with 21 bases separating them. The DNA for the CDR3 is TGTGCCAGCAGCCCTAGACAGGACTTTATGGCCTACACCTTC. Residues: CASSPRQDFMAYTF.

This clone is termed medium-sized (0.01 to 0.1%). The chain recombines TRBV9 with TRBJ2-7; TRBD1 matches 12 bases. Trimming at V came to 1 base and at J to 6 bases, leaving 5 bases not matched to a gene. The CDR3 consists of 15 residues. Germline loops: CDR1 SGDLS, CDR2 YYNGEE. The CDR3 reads CASSVSGTGGSEQYF. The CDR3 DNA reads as TGTGCCAGCAGCGTATCAGGGACAGGGGGCTCCGAGCAGTACTTC.

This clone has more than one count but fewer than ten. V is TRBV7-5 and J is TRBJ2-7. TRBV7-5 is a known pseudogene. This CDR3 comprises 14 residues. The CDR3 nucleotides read TGTGCCAGAAGCTTAGGTCTCGGCGAGCACGAGCAGTACTTC. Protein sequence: CARSLGLGEHEQYF.

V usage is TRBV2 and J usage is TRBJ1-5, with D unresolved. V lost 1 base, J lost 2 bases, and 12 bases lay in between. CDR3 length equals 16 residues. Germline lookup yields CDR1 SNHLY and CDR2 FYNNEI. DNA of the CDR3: TGTGCCAGCAGTGAAGGTTTTCAGCCCCGCAATCAGCCCCAGCATTTT. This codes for CASSEGFQPRNQPQHF.

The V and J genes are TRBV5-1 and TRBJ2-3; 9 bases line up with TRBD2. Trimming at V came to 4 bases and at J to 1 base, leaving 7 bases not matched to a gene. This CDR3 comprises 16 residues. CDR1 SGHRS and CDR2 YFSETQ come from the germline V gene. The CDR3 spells CASSPLAGEGTDTQYF. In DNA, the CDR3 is TGCGCCAGCAGCCCCTTAGCGGGGGAAGGCACAGATACGCAGTATTTT. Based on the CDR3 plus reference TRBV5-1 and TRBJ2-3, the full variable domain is KAGVTQTPRYLIKTRGQQVTLSCSPISGHRSVSWYQQTPGQGLQFLFEYFSETQRNKGNFPGRFSGRQFSNSRSEMNVSTLELGDSALYLCASSPLAGEGTDTQYFGPGTRLTVL.